This TCR beta chain was identified in a study of T cell responses to AZD1222 COVID-19 vaccine. The assay was immunoSEQ multiplex PCR, and TCRdb's table has in-frame clones only and misses some. The repertoire holds 120,000 or so clones, around 87% seen once, with roughly 1.1% in the top ten. V was trimmed by 0 bases and J by 2 bases, leaving 10 bases between them. CDR1 and CDR2 from the germline V gene are ENHRY and SYGVKD. The CDR3 sequence is 15 residues long. This clone is a singleton in its sample. The V and J genes are TRBV10-3 and TRBJ1-1, with a tentative D call TRBD1 (5 bases). The material sequenced was peripheral blood, taken on day 0 of AZD1222 vaccination. The sequence was obtained from an adult in good health. This CDR3 reads CAISESPGPNTEAFF. CDR3 nucleotides: TGTGCCATCAGTGAGTCCCCGGGGCCTAACACTGAAGCTTTCTTT.